The rows below give T cell receptor beta chains drawn from one sample of a study of graft-versus-host responses after intestinal transplantation. These receptors have no identified antigens. Some clones are missing from TCRdb's copy, which holds only in-frame ones; the method was immunoSEQ multiplex PCR. The sample lists tens of thousands of clones; less than 95% were seen once. The input for sequencing was unstimulated CD8+ T cells sorted from spleen or lymph node cells, taken before intestinal transplant. The receptor source for this set is a human donor who received an intestinal transplant. CDR3s include the opening cysteine and the closing phenylalanine or tryptophan. The D gene is left open where the match is weak. Clone sizes are given selectively: once, few, many, or a class where the clone is expanded.

J gene,clone size,D gene,V gene,CDR3 length,CDR3 protein,CDR3 DNA
TRBJ1-2,once,NA,TRBV7-9,14,CALLGGQPNYGYTF,TGTGCCCTACTGGGAGGGCAGCCGAACTATGGCTACACCTTC
TRBJ2-5,NA,TRBD2,TRBV19,17,CASTPTSGGAVQETQYF,TGTGCCAGTACTCCGACTAGCGGGGGGGCTGTTCAAGAGACCCAGTACTTC
TRBJ2-7,NA,TRBD1,TRBV27,14,CASRPGQGFSEQYF,TGTGCCAGCAGACCGGGACAGGGTTTTTCCGAGCAGTACTTC
TRBJ2-1,NA,TRBD1,TRBV6-6,13,CASIKGTGNEQFF,TGTGCCAGCATCAAAGGGACAGGCAATGAGCAGTTCTTC
TRBJ1-5,NA,NA,TRBV4-1,17,CASSQDPSGTIHQPQHF,TGCGCCAGCAGCCAAGATCCCAGCGGGACAATCCATCAGCCCCAGCATTTT
TRBJ1-5,NA,TRBD1,TRBV18,15,CASSLTGDGNQPQHF,TGTGCCAGCTCCCTGACAGGGGATGGCAATCAGCCCCAGCATTTT
TRBJ1-6,NA,NA,TRBV27,14,CASSFRPALGALHF,TGTGCCAGCAGTTTCCGTCCAGCTCTAGGGGCCCTCCACTTT
TRBJ1-3,NA,NA,TRBV11-2,14,CASSLLRGRNTIYF,TGTGCCAGCAGCTTACTCCGTGGGCGAAACACCATATATTTT
TRBJ2-7,NA,NA,TRBV5-5,15,CASSLGQAPYYEQYF,TGTGCCAGCAGCTTGGGACAGGCGCCCTACTACGAGCAGTACTTC
TRBJ2-7,NA,NA,TRBV29-1,14,CSVASRDSPGEQYF,TGCAGCGTTGCCTCGAGGGACTCACCTGGGGAGCAGTACTTC
TRBJ1-2,NA,NA,TRBV7-9,13,CASSLGGFYGYTF,TGTGCCAGCAGCTTGGGAGGCTTCTATGGCTACACCTTC
TRBJ1-1,once,NA,TRBV25-1,12,CASSGIPGDAFF,TGTGCCAGCAGCGGCATCCCAGGGGACGCTTTCTTT
TRBJ2-3,NA,TRBD2,TRBV5-1,15,CASNPHSSGGDTQYF,TGCGCCAGCAATCCCCACTCTAGCGGTGGAGATACGCAGTATTTT
TRBJ2-7,NA,TRBD1,TRBV18,21,CASSATPGQGSLSHPFHEQYF,TGTGCCAGCTCAGCAACTCCGGGACAGGGATCTCTTTCACACCCTTTTCACGAGCAGTACTTC
TRBJ2-7,NA,NA,TRBV4-1,13,CASSPQASYEQYF,TGCGCCAGCAGCCCCCAGGCTTCCTACGAGCAGTACTTC
TRBJ2-2,NA,NA,TRBV14,21,CASSQWNTGNRVPEGTGELFF,TGTGCCAGCAGCCAATGGAATACGGGAAACCGAGTCCCCGAGGGCACCGGGGAGCTGTTTTTT
TRBJ2-1,NA,TRBD2,TRBV2,16,CASSEVAGGRHNEQFF,TGTGCCAGCAGTGAGGTAGCGGGGGGACGACACAATGAGCAGTTCTTC
TRBJ2-5,NA,NA,TRBV6-5,13,CASSYGSGGTQYF,TGTGCCAGCAGTTATGGTAGCGGTGGGACCCAGTACTTC
TRBJ2-7,NA,NA,TRBV5-6,15,CASSFMRVPTYEQYF,TGTGCCAGCAGCTTTATGCGTGTCCCCACCTACGAGCAGTACTTC
TRBJ1-2,NA,NA,TRBV10-3,18,CAISESLPFGVNNYGYTF,TGTGCCATCAGTGAGTCCCTACCTTTCGGGGTAAATAACTATGGCTACACCTTC
TRBJ2-2,NA,NA,TRBV5-4,14,CASTSTGVTGELFF,TGTGCCAGCACCAGTACCGGGGTCACCGGGGAGCTGTTTTTT
TRBJ2-7,once,TRBD2,TRBV13,14,CASSLWNGGAEQYF,TGTGCCAGCAGCTTATGGAACGGGGGGGCCGAGCAGTACTTC
TRBJ2-7,NA,TRBD1,TRBV13,13,CASSLEGAYEQYF,TGTGCCAGCAGCTTAGAGGGGGCTTACGAGCAGTACTTC
TRBJ2-3,NA,NA,TRBV2,15,CASSEVFGQGLTQYF,TGTGCCAGCAGTGAAGTATTCGGCCAGGGTCTGACGCAGTATTTT
TRBJ1-2,NA,NA,TRBV7-9,16,CASITTPAGPLYGYTF,TGTGCCAGCATCACAACCCCAGCGGGACCCCTCTATGGCTACACCTTC
TRBJ1-4,NA,NA,TRBV6-5,15,CASSCYSQTNEKLFF,TGTGCCAGCAGTTGTTACAGCCAAACTAATGAAAAACTGTTTTTT
TRBJ2-7,NA,TRBD1,TRBV27,15,CASSPTGVRTYEQYF,TGTGCCAGCAGTCCCACAGGGGTTAGGACCTACGAGCAGTACTTC